The 13 T cell receptor beta chains given below trace back to one sample, sequenced in a study of cytomegalovirus exposure and HLA in healthy donors. PCR amplification relied on 60 Vbeta primers (plus 13 Jbeta primers). TCRdb's copy holds only in-frame clones and misses some; the assay was immunoSEQ multiplex PCR. The sample lists roughly 240,000 clones, about 88% occurring once. The specimen was PBMCs. Receptor source: a girl aged 2-10 years in good health and CMV-seronegative.

The chain combines TRBV7-3 with TRBJ1-2; 9 positions match TRBD1. The trim removed 5 bases at V and 3 bases at J, leaving 7 bases unmatched. Germline V gene sequence: CDR1 SGHTA, CDR2 FQGTGA. CDR3 length: 15 residues. The CDR3 loop is CASSPTGGEYYGYTF. The CDR3, as DNA: TGTGCCAGCAGCCCAACAGGGGGCGAGTACTATGGCTACACCTTC.

The chain employs TRBV19 and TRBJ2-7; 7 bases fit TRBD1. CDR1 and CDR2 from the germline V gene are LNHDA and SQIVND (reference sequence). After removal of 5 bases from V and 2 bases from J, the junction contained 6 bases not matched to a gene. The CDR3 totals 14 residues. The CDR3 spells CASSVRTGAYEQYF. The DNA of the CDR3 is TGTGCCAGTAGTGTAAGGACAGGAGCCTACGAGCAGTACTTC. The full variable domain, in which reference TRBV19 and TRBJ2-7 provide the parts outside the CDR3, is DGGITQSPKYLFRKEGQNVTLSCEQNLNHDAMYWYRQDPGQGLRLIYYSQIVNDFQKGDIAEGYSVSREKKESFPLTVTSAQKNPTAFYLCASSVRTGAYEQYFGPGTRLTVT.

The V gene is TRBV5-4, the J gene TRBJ2-2, with D perhaps matching TRBD2 (6 bases). Trimming took off 5 bases at V and 4 bases at J, with 12 bases between the two ends. The germline gives CDR1 SGHNT, CDR2 YYREEE (reference sequence). The CDR3 totals 14 residues. As DNA, the CDR3 is TGTGCCAGCAGACAGGACTACCTCACCGGGGAGCTGTTTTTT. Encoded protein: CASRQDYLTGELFF.

This chain's CDR3 is CASSLEEGSPLHF. For the CDR3, the DNA is TGTGCCAGCAGCTTAGAAGAGGGTTCACCCCTCCACTTT. The chain employs TRBV7-9 and TRBJ1-6; D uncertain. In germline, CDR1 is SEHNR, CDR2 FQNEAQ (reference sequence). Trimming shortened V by 1 base and J by 9 bases, and 7 bases separated the two germline ends. The CDR3 totals 13 residues.

This chain joins TRBV15 and TRBJ2-1; 11 positions match TRBD2. The J segment lost 1 base and the V segment lost 8 bases, leaving 4 bases of the junction unmatched. The length of the CDR3 is 15 residues. Germline CDR1 LNHNV, CDR2 YYDKDF (reference sequence). CDR3 sequence: CATRRTSGSYNEQFF. The CDR3, as DNA: TGTGCCACCCGACGGACTAGCGGGTCCTACAATGAGCAGTTCTTC. The variable domain in full, completed from reference TRBV15 and TRBJ2-1, reads DAMVIQNPRYQVTQFGKPVTLSCSQTLNHNVMYWYQQKSSQAPKLLFHYYDKDFNNEADTPDNFQSRRPNTSFCFLDIRSPGLGDTAMYLCATRRTSGSYNEQFFGPGTRLTVL.

The chain couples TRBV10-3 to TRBJ1-1; no clear D. The CDR3 spans 13 residues. The V gene's germline CDR1 is ENHRY and CDR2 SYGVKD. Trimming stripped 3 bases from V and 2 bases from J, with 7 bases between. In DNA form, the CDR3 reads TGTGCCATCAGTGATATAGTTAACACTGAAGCTTTCTTT. Translating it yields CAISDIVNTEAFF.

The chain combines TRBV27 with TRBJ2-1, with TRBD2 matching over 8 bases. The CDR3 consists of 14 residues. The junction had 11 bases not matched to a gene; V was cut back by 8 bases and J by 8 bases. Looked up from germline, CDR1 is MNHEY and CDR2 is SMNVEV (reference sequence). The CDR3 sequence: CASLGREAGYEQFF. The CDR3 DNA is TGTGCCAGCCTGGGGCGGGAGGCCGGCTATGAGCAGTTCTTC.

V gene TRBV2 combines with J gene TRBJ1-2; D is unresolved. V lost 1 base, J lost 2 bases, and 8 bases lay in between. CDR1 and CDR2 (germline): SNHLY, FYNNEI. The CDR3 is made up of 14 amino acids. The CDR3 reads CASSEGPLNYGYTF. The DNA for the CDR3 is TGTGCCAGCAGTGAAGGGCCGCTGAACTATGGCTACACCTTC.

The chain has TRBV19 and TRBJ1-2; 10 bases map to TRBD1. Germline V gives CDR1 LNHDA, CDR2 SQIVND (reference sequence). This CDR3 region has 17 residues. With V trimmed by 3 bases and J by 2 bases, 9 bases remained unmatched. For the CDR3, the DNA is TGTGCCAGTAGTATTTTGAGCCGACAGGGGGCGAACTATGGCTACACCTTC. Its translation is CASSILSRQGANYGYTF.

This clone appeared once. The rearrangement links TRBV4-2 to TRBJ1-1, with D possibly being TRBD1 (5 bases). The CDR3 has 16 residues. CDR1 LGHNA and CDR2 YNFKEQ come from the germline V gene. Trimming removed 0 bases at V and 3 bases at J, with 14 bases between. The CDR3 nucleotides are TGTGCCAGCAGCCAAGAGGGAGGGGTACTCTACACTGAAGCTTTCTTT. This encodes CASSQEGGVLYTEAFF.

The chain uses TRBV27 and TRBJ2-7; the match to TRBD2 covers 7 bases. This CDR3 contains 12 residues. Trimming at V came to 7 bases and at J to 2 bases, leaving 2 bases not matched to a gene. Germline CDR1 and CDR2: MNHEY and SMNVEV (reference sequence). The CDR3 spells CASKRGTYEQYF. The CDR3 DNA reads TGTGCCAGCAAGCGGGGAACCTACGAGCAGTACTTC.

The chain joins TRBV5-1 to TRBJ1-3; D gene unclear. The CDR3 is 15 residues long. Germline V gene data show CDR1 as SGHRS and CDR2 as YFSETQ. The ends were cut back, 0 bases at V and 1 base at J, with 8 bases in the middle. The CDR3 spells CASSLDVSSGNTIYF. The CDR3 DNA reads TGCGCCAGCAGCTTGGATGTGAGTTCTGGAAACACCATATATTTT.

CDR3 loop: CASSLARGPETQYF. CDR3 sequence (DNA): TGTGCCAGCAGCTTGGCCAGGGGGCCAGAGACCCAGTACTTC. The chain employs TRBV5-4 and TRBJ2-5; 8 bases match TRBD1. Germline V gives CDR1 SGHNT, CDR2 YYREEE (reference sequence). Losses at the gene ends were 0 bases for V and 4 bases for J; bases not matched to a gene: 2. The CDR3 runs to 14 residues. Combining the CDR3 with reference TRBV5-4 and TRBJ2-5 gives the whole variable domain ETGVTQSPTHLIKTRGQQVTLRCSSQSGHNTVSWYQQALGQGPQFIFQYYREEENGRGNFPPRFSGLQFPNYSSELNVNALELDDSALYLCASSLARGPETQYFGPGTRLLVL.